The text below deals with one T cell receptor beta chain. Its antigen remains undetermined. No base quality values were provided; no much bigger clone lies one nucleotide off. The Qiagen DNeasy kit was used to extract genomic DNA from unsorted PBMCs and from the negatively selected CD4+ and CD8+ fractions. Using primers that anneal to V and J segments, immunoSEQ multiplex PCR amplified the TCR beta CDR3 regions. Amplification bias was minimized using a synthetic immune receptor repertoire, and residual bias was removed computationally after sequencing. The authors' pipeline ran thus. Repertoire diversity was quantified as the Shannon entropy index using custom Python scripts. Unsorted, CD4+ and CD8+ repertoires were analyzed separately, except in combined analyses where CD4+ and CD8+ sequences were merged in silico. Clonal expansion was defined as a frequency increase of at least 2-fold after treatment compared with C1D1, and clones undetected at baseline were assigned a pseudocount of 0.5. Clones with 0 or 1 copy at C1D1 were classified as singleton clones, and clones with 2 or more copies were classified as non-singleton clones. Clones expanded in unsorted samples were assigned a CD4+, CD8+ or unknown annotation through matching of protein sequences in sorted samples from the same patient. Wilcoxon tests on paired samples were used to test changes in diversity from C1D1 to C4D1. TCRdb mirrors the immuneACCESS table, restricted to in-frame sequences. Some clones are absent from its copies; in checked studies, under half trace to an unresolved V gene, and the reason for the others is unknown. V, J and clone size derive from that table, while D and trimming were established from the DNA sequence. This sample holds roughly 30,000 clones; about 80% were observed only once. About 0.85% of the sample lies in the top ten.

The time point label for this specimen denotes: cycle 4 day 1 (C4D1), after around six weeks of nivolumab. All trial patients had relapsed after autologous stem cell transplantation, with cohorts A, B and C differing in prior brentuximab vedotin exposure. Magnetic negative selection with a Miltenyi CD4+ T cell isolation kit was used to purify CD4+ T cells from thawed PBMCs. The trial cohort included 45 to 65 patients with relapsed/refractory classical Hodgkin lymphoma, and each patient had a best overall response of complete response, partial response or progressive disease. Single-agent nivolumab was administered to trial patients in the multi-cohort phase II CheckMate 205 trial. An independent review committee assessed best overall response by applying the 2007 International Working Group response criteria. Trial PBMCs were obtained immediately prior to nivolumab initiation (C1D1) and on therapy at cycle 2 day 1 and cycle 4 day 1. After peripheral blood was drawn into 8 mL Vacutainer Cell Preparation Tubes, PBMCs were isolated by centrifugation and then cryopreserved. Purified CD4+ and CD8+ fractions were prepared only for cases in which an additional PBMC sample was available. On LS columns in a quadroMACS separator, the magnetically labelled cells were depleted, and the flow-through was collected as the purified fraction.

The sample is drawn from a study of PD-1 blockade in classical Hodgkin lymphoma (dated by TCRdb to the early 2020s). Background for the entire study: Nivolumab dosing was 3 mg/kg intravenously every 2 weeks, continuing until either disease progression or unacceptable toxicity. A peripheral blood immune signature of response to PD-1 blockade in classical Hodgkin lymphoma was defined using TCR beta sequencing and CyTOF. The paper as a whole reports these results and caveats: Newly diagnosed patients were reported to have lower baseline TCR diversity than healthy donors, and relapsed/refractory patients were reported to have lower baseline TCR diversity still. Diversity was lower in patients who began nivolumab less than 1 year after ASCT, so these patients were left out of later analyses to avoid confounding by immune reconstitution. A significant rise by C4D1 was seen in CD4+ but not CD8+ TCR diversity (p=0.0027 vs p=0.16), with the rise being most apparent in complete responders (p=0.02). The study was restricted to a single clinical trial cohort, and the causes of repertoire differences, possibly disease activity or prior therapy, were left undefined. Baseline diversity similar to that of newly diagnosed patients was observed in trial patients achieving complete response, whereas significantly lower diversity was observed in partial responders and progressors.

V drops 4 bases and J drops 4 bases, leaving 19 bases in between. From the cysteine up to the phenylalanine, the CDR3 has a length of 16 residues. Only CDR3 DNA is held: 48 bases, read in frame from base 1. Looking up the germline V gene yields CDR1 MNHEY and CDR2 SVGAGI. Sequencing was performed on CD4+ T cells from blood, taken before the fourth cycle of nivolumab. This TCR derives from a human donor with classical Hodgkin lymphoma. The rearrangement combines TRBV6-5 with TRBJ1-2; the D gene remains uncertain. The CDR3: CASSFFGLGLPYGYTF. In nucleotide form, the sequence is TGTGCCAGCAGTTTTTTCGGGTTAGGACTTCCCTATGGCTACACCTTC.